What follows describes a single T cell receptor beta chain. Its antigen is unknown. Using a J-beta primer mix together with a sample-barcoded 5' primer, a second PCR was run for roughly 7 to 12 cycles. Every cDNA was tagged by a template-switch adaptor with 12 random nucleotides. Using its own MiXCR run on the 5' RACE reads, TCRdb lists one record per CDR3 protein. This sample has around 990,000 distinct CDR3 sequences, with 35% to 40% found just once. V shed 6 bases, J shed 3 bases, and the junction held 8 bases outside the gene matches. The germline V gene has CDR1 ENHRY and CDR2 SYGVKD. There are 15 residues in the CDR3. This sample was included in a study of blood T cells in healthy people across ages. Study conclusions and caveats: Measured against age, TCR beta diversity per million T cells decreased in a roughly linear manner.

The specimen was blood. The rearrangement links TRBV10-3 to TRBJ1-2; TRBD1 matches 9 bases. The sequence derives from a young man in good health. CDR3 in DNA: TGTGCCATCAGACAGGGGGCTTCAGGCTACTATGGCTACACCTTC. This encodes CAIRQGASGYYGYTF.